The 32 T cell receptor beta chains presented below share a single source sample, sequenced in a study of early T cells in non-severe SARS-CoV-2 infection. TCRdb re-called the 5' RACE reads with MiXCR, one entry per CDR3 protein. The profile shows about 77,000 distinct CDR3 sequences, roughly 16% of them singletons. Sequencing was done on a sample of whole blood. The receptors stem from an adult who was a healthcare worker with PCR-confirmed SARS-CoV-2 infection or an uninfected control (not recorded which).

This clonotype was observed a handful of times. The chain's CDR3 is CSVEETGRYEQYF. The CDR3 DNA follows: TGCAGCGTTGAAGAAACAGGACGATACGAGCAGTACTTC. The chain couples TRBV29-1 to TRBJ2-7; maybe TRBD1 (5 bases). Germline assignment: CDR1 SQVTM and CDR2 ANQGSEA. This CDR3 comprises 13 residues. V was trimmed by 0 bases and J by 4 bases, leaving 10 bases between them.

The J gene is TRBJ1-3, the V gene TRBV28; D ambiguous. Trimming stripped 5 bases from V and 8 bases from J, with 19 bases between. The length of the CDR3 is 15 residues. Germline V lookup: CDR1 MDHEN, CDR2 SYDVKM. The CDR3 bases are TGTGCCAGCAGTCCCCACCCGACAAATCCAGACACCATATATTTT. It is translated as CASSPHPTNPDTIYF.

The V gene is TRBV6-6, the J gene TRBJ2-4, with 7 positions matching TRBD1. The CDR3 consists of 17 residues. The V gene end was trimmed by 5 bases and the J gene end by 5 bases; junction bases not matched to a gene: 15. Germline CDR1 and CDR2: MNHNY and SVGAGI (reference sequence). As DNA, the CDR3 is TGTGCCAGCAGTACCCGACAGGGACCCTTAGCACAAAACATTCAGTACTTC. The encoded protein is CASSTRQGPLAQNIQYF.

This clonotype was counted a few times. V gene TRBV29-1 combines with J gene TRBJ1-1, with D unresolved. The germline CDR1 and CDR2 sequences are SQVTM and ANQGSEA. CDR3 size: 14 residues. V lost 5 bases and J lost 3, with 16 bases in between. The CDR3 protein is CSVPSGYYYTEAFF. In nucleotides, the CDR3 is TGCAGCGTTCCCAGCGGCTACTACTACACTGAAGCTTTCTTT.

This clonotype turned up a few times. The junction differs from germline at one of its ends, possibly a read error. CDR3 sequence reads: CASSYTGTPTSF. The CDR3 DNA sequence: TGCGCCAGCAGTTACACCGGGACTCCCACTTCCTTC. V usage is TRBV5-1 and J usage is TRBJ2-5; possibly TRBD2 for D (6 bases). Germline V gene lookup returns CDR1 SGHRS and CDR2 YFSETQ. There are 12 residues in the CDR3.

The J gene is TRBJ2-1, the V gene TRBV18; 12 positions agree with TRBD2. The germline gives CDR1 KGHSH, CDR2 LQKENI. The V gene end was trimmed by 3 bases and the J gene end by 7 bases; junction bases not matched to a gene: 7. CDR3 size: 16 residues. CDR3: CASSPQTSGSGNEQFF. CDR3 nucleotides: TGTGCCAGCTCACCCCAGACTAGCGGGAGTGGGAATGAGCAGTTCTTC.

The table lists this clonotype with a few counts. The rearrangement joins TRBV11-2 to TRBJ2-7; no clear D gene. Germline loops: CDR1 SGHAT, CDR2 FQNNGV. This CDR3 contains 14 residues. The ends were cut back, 2 bases at V and 6 bases at J, with 14 bases in the middle. In DNA form, the CDR3 reads TGTGCCAGCAGCTTATCCGGGCCCCCGGGCGAGCAGTACTTC. This translates into CASSLSGPPGEQYF.

The chain links TRBV11-3 to TRBJ2-2, with 9 nucleotides matching TRBD2. CDR1 is SGHNT, CDR2 YENEEA, per germline. The junction had 5 bases not matched to a gene; V was cut back by 6 bases and J by 3 bases. The CDR3 totals 15 residues. This CDR3 reads CASSRLAGDTGELFF. The CDR3 nucleotides read TGTGCCAGCAGTCGGTTAGCGGGAGACACCGGGGAGCTGTTTTTT.

In this sample, this clonotype turned up a few times. The rearrangement joins TRBV18 to TRBJ1-1; tentative D call: TRBD1 (5 bases). Trimming shortened V by 6 bases and J by 11 bases, and 19 bases separated the two germline ends. CDR3 length equals 13 residues. Germline V gene lookup returns CDR1 KGHSH and CDR2 LQKENI. CDR3: CASSPSAGSGAFF. CDR3 DNA: TGTGCCAGCTCCCCATCAGCGGGTTCAGGGGCTTTCTTT.

This clonotype has only a few counts. The rearrangement joins TRBV5-1 to TRBJ1-1; the D is unclear. V was pared by 0 bases and J by 1 base, with 7 bases between. Looked up from germline, CDR1 is SGHRS and CDR2 is YFSETQ. This CDR3 spans 14 amino acids. CDR3 nucleotides: TGCGCCAGCAGCTTGGGCAGCAAGAACACTGAAGCTTTCTTT. Translated, it gives CASSLGSKNTEAFF.

This clonotype was picked up a small number of times. The gene calls are TRBV20-1 and TRBJ1-2; D possibly corresponds to TRBD1 (6 bases). Trimming left V 3 bases short and J 6 bases short, with 11 bases between. CDR3 size: 12 residues. CDR1 and CDR2 from the germline V gene are DFQATT and SNEGSKA (reference sequence). The CDR3, as DNA: TGCAGTGCTAGGGGGGACACCGATGGCTACACCTTC. This translates into CSARGDTDGYTF.

V gene TRBV6-1 combines with J gene TRBJ1-5; tentatively, D is TRBD1 (6 bases). Germline V gives CDR1 MNHNS, CDR2 SASEGT. V dropped 0 bases and J dropped 6 bases, with 12 bases sitting between them. The CDR3 is made up of 15 amino acids. CDR3 in amino acids: CASSEARTGSQPQHF. CDR3 DNA: TGTGCCAGCAGTGAAGCGCGCACAGGGAGTCAGCCCCAGCATTTT.

The gene calls are TRBV10-3 and TRBJ2-7; D ambiguous. V was cut by 0 bases and J by 3 bases, with 12 bases left in between. The CDR3 spans 15 residues. Germline V gene data show CDR1 as ENHRY and CDR2 as SYGVKD. CDR3 DNA sequence: TGTGCCATCAGTGAGTCGACCCCGGGCGTCTACGAGCAGTACTTC. Protein: CAISESTPGVYEQYF.

This clonotype was detected only a few times. The rearrangement joins TRBV14 to TRBJ2-5; 7 bases match TRBD1. J was trimmed by 9 bases and V by 1 base; bases with no gene match: 8. The germline V gene has CDR1 SGHDN and CDR2 FVKESK. The CDR3 extends over 14 amino acids. As DNA, the CDR3 is TGTGCCAGCAGCCAAGTTTGGGACAGTGGACCCCAGTACTTC. Its protein product is CASSQVWDSGPQYF.

This clonotype was seen a handful of times. The chain combines TRBV6-5 with TRBJ2-1; TRBD2 matches at 9 bases. The CDR3 has 14 amino acids. Germline CDR1 and CDR2: MNHEY and SVGAGI. V shed 6 bases and J 4 bases; nucleotides not matched to a gene: 4. DNA for the CDR3: TGTGCCAGCAGGACTAGCGGACCTTACAATGAGCAGTTCTTC. Its protein product is CASRTSGPYNEQFF.

The chain is built from TRBV11-2 and TRBJ1-1; D is perhaps TRBD1 (5 bases). Germline V gives CDR1 SGHAT, CDR2 FQNNGV. The CDR3 consists of 14 residues. Trimming removed 0 bases from V and 4 bases from J, with 9 bases in between. DNA of the CDR3: TGTGCCAGCAGCTTAGATTCCAGGGCCACTGAAGCTTTCTTT. Translation: CASSLDSRATEAFF.

This clonotype was counted many times. CDR3 in amino acids: CASSSTRGLGPLHF. DNA for the CDR3: TGTGCCAGCAGTTCGACACGGGGGCTTGGACCCCTCCACTTT. The V gene is TRBV6-6, the J gene TRBJ1-6, with D perhaps TRBD1 (6 bases). The V and J ends lost 4 bases and 12 bases respectively, with 16 bases between them. Germline CDR1 is MNHNY and CDR2 is SVGAGI (reference sequence). The CDR3 is 14 amino acids.

The J gene is TRBJ2-7, the V gene TRBV5-1; TRBD1 agrees at 7 bases. Trimming at V came to 3 bases and at J to 2 bases, leaving 5 bases not matched to a gene. Per the germline V gene, CDR1 is SGHRS and CDR2 is YFSETQ. The CDR3 spans 14 residues. DNA for the CDR3: TGCGCCAGCAGCTCGGACAGGAATGCCTACGAGCAGTACTTC. It translates to CASSSDRNAYEQYF.

In its sample, this clonotype was seen a few times. The rearrangement joins TRBV12-3 or TRBV12-4 to TRBJ1-3, with D uncertain. Trimming removed 6 bases from V and 0 bases from J, with 9 bases in between. The CDR3 has 14 residues. CDR3 in DNA: TGTGCCAGCAGACCCGGGAACTCTGGAAACACCATATATTTT. Amino acids: CASRPGNSGNTIYF.

This clonotype was counted only a few times. The CDR3 nucleotides read TGTGCCAGCAGCTTACTCGTTAGTCCAAATTCACCCCTCCACTTT. Translating gives CASSLLVSPNSPLHF. The gene calls are TRBV7-3 and TRBJ1-6; D not resolved. Germline-derived CDR1 and CDR2 are SGHTA and FQGTGA. The CDR3 consists of 15 residues. The V and J ends lost 2 bases and 7 bases respectively, with 12 bases between them.

This clonotype occurred a few times. The chain joins TRBV29-1 to TRBJ1-2; D uncertain. This CDR3 is built from 12 residues. Germline CDR1 is SQVTM and CDR2 is ANQGSEA. With 2 bases removed from V and 4 bases from J, the gap between germline ends came to 8 bases. This chain's CDR3 is CSVEQGIYGYTF. In DNA, the CDR3 is TGCAGCGTTGAACAAGGGATCTATGGCTACACCTTC. Full variable domain (rest looked up from reference TRBV29-1 and TRBJ1-2): SAVISQKPSRDICQRGTSLTIQCQVDSQVTMMFWYRQQPGQSLTLIATANQGSEATYESGFVIDKFPISRPNLTFSTLTVSNMSPEDSSIYLCSVEQGIYGYTFGSGTRLTVV.

This clonotype turned up a few times. This chain links TRBV10-3 with TRBJ2-7; 8 bases align to TRBD2. The CDR3 extends over 15 amino acids. V lost 3 bases to trimming and J lost 2 bases; unmatched junction nucleotides: 6. Germline V gene data show CDR1 as ENHRY and CDR2 as SYGVKD. The CDR3 protein is CAISDSPREAYEQYF. CDR3 sequence (DNA): TGTGCCATCAGTGACTCCCCGCGGGAGGCCTACGAGCAGTACTTC.

This clonotype was counted a few times. The chain has TRBV7-3 and TRBJ2-7, with 8 bases fitting TRBD2. The trim removed 2 bases at V and 5 bases at J, leaving 17 bases unmatched. CDR1 and CDR2 (germline): SGHTA, FQGTGA. This CDR3 region has 18 residues. CDR3 nucleotide sequence: TGTGCCAGCAGCTTAGATGCGATAGCGGGGCACCTTGGAGACGAGCAGTACTTC. It codes for CASSLDAIAGHLGDEQYF.

The table lists this clonotype with a few counts. The V and J genes are TRBV7-9 and TRBJ2-1, with D unresolved. V was trimmed by 0 bases and J by 4 bases, leaving 10 bases between them. This CDR3 has 15 residues. CDR1 is SEHNR and CDR2 is FQNEAQ in the germline V gene (reference sequence). CDR3 DNA: TGTGCCAGCAGCTTAGCGGACGGATTATACAATGAGCAGTTCTTC. It encodes CASSLADGLYNEQFF.

This clonotype was seen at least ten times. In DNA form, the CDR3 reads TGTGCCAGCAACCCCGGGGAGCTGTTTTTT. It yields the protein CASNPGELFF. This chain connects TRBV7-9 to TRBJ2-2; D is uncertain. The CDR3 covers 10 residues. The V gene lost 7 bases and the J gene lost 6 bases, with 3 bases spanning the gap. Germline V gene sequence: CDR1 SEHNR, CDR2 FQNEAQ (reference sequence).

This chain links TRBV20-1 with TRBJ2-1; D is unclear. Trimming took off 0 bases at V and 0 bases at J, with 9 bases between the two ends. Germline assignment: CDR1 DFQATT and CDR2 SNEGSKA (reference sequence). This CDR3 is 15 amino acids long. The CDR3 sequence is CSARDKGSSYNEQFF. CDR3 nucleotide sequence: TGCAGTGCTAGAGATAAAGGGTCCTCCTACAATGAGCAGTTCTTC.

As concerns this clonotype: A much larger clone differs from this one at a single base, so this may be a read error. V gene TRBV19 combines with J gene TRBJ2-5; 13 positions agree with TRBD2. The CDR3 sequence is 19 residues long. Germline V lookup: CDR1 LNHDA, CDR2 SQIVND (reference sequence). The CDR3 DNA sequence: TGTGCCTGTAGTACCGGGACACCTGTTGGACTAGCGGGAGTAGAGACCCAGTACTTC. This gives the protein CACSTGTPVGLAGVETQYF.

The chain carries TRBV5-1 and TRBJ1-1; no reliable D call. Trimming shortened V by 4 bases and J by 1 base, and 14 bases separated the two germline ends. Germline values: CDR1 SGHRS, CDR2 YFSETQ. There are 15 residues in the CDR3. DNA for the CDR3: TGCGCCAGCAGCCCCACAGTCGAACCGAACACTGAAGCTTTCTTT. This codes for CASSPTVEPNTEAFF.

The genes are TRBV29-1 and TRBJ2-5, with D perhaps matching TRBD1 (5 bases). The CDR3 extends over 13 amino acids. CDR1 SQVTM and CDR2 ANQGSEA come from the germline V gene. The CDR3 DNA is TGCAGTAGCCAGGGTTCGGGCCAAGAGACCCAGTACTTC. It yields the protein CSSQGSGQETQYF.

This clonotype was seen a few times. This chain connects TRBV3-1 to TRBJ1-2, with D possibly TRBD1 on 5 matching bases. The V end lost 3 bases, the J end lost 4 bases, and 12 bases lay between the germline ends. CDR1 LGHDT and CDR2 YNNKEL come from the germline V gene (reference sequence). There are 14 residues in the CDR3. DNA of the CDR3: TGTGCCAGCAGCCATGGAGAACAGGTCTATGGCTACACCTTC. Translated: CASSHGEQVYGYTF.

A few counts support this clonotype. CDR3 DNA sequence: TGTGCCAGCAGTGGCTACAATGAGCAGTTCTTC. This encodes CASSGYNEQFF. The V gene is TRBV25-1, the J gene TRBJ2-1, with unresolved D. The V end was cut by 4 bases, the J end by 3 bases, with 1 base between. This CDR3 spans 11 amino acids. Per the germline V gene, CDR1 is MGHDK and CDR2 is SYGVNS.

This clonotype has a handful of counts. This rearrangement joins TRBV30 to TRBJ2-1, with D unclear. The CDR3 length is 16 residues. Per germline, CDR1 GTSNPN and CDR2 SVGIG (reference sequence). Trimming took off 0 bases at V and 6 bases at J, with 18 bases between the two ends. CDR3 region: CAWSVLGRLIVNEQFF. CDR3 DNA sequence: TGTGCCTGGAGTGTACTTGGGCGTCTAATTGTCAATGAGCAGTTCTTC.